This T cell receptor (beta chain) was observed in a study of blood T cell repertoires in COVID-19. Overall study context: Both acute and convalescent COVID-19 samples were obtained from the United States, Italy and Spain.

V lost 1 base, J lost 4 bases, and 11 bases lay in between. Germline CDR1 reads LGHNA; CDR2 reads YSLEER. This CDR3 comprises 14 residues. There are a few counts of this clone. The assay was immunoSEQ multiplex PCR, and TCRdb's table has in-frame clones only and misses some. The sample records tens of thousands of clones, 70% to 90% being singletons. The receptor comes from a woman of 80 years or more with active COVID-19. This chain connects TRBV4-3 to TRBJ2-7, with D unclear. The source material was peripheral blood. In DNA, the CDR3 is TGCGCCAGCAGCCAAGGGCGGCCGGCTTACGAGCAGTACTTC. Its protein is CASSQGRPAYEQYF.